The clone carrying this TCR beta chain has a handful of counts. Antigen: not known. TCR beta CDR3 region amplification was performed from RNA transcripts. An initial round of RT-PCR targeting the TCR CDR3 relied on the HTBI primer set. TCRdb independently ran MiXCR on the multiplex PCR reads; one entry per CDR3 protein. The repertoire holds 500,000 to 550,000 distinct CDR3 sequences, around 21% seen once, with more than 25% in the top ten. This CDR3 has 17 amino acids. V shed 1 base and J shed 6 bases, with 22 bases lying between them. Germline values: CDR1 MGHRA, CDR2 YSYEKL. No progression to ophthalmopathy during 18 months of follow-up defined stable disease. The data belong to a study of T cells in Graves' hyperthyroidism and ophthalmopathy. General observations from the study: Peripheral blood also featured most of the thyroid clonotypes expanded above 0.001.

The sequencing input was blood. This TCR was sampled from a man aged 18 to 30 with Graves' hyperthyroidism. The chain is built from TRBV4-1 and TRBJ2-7; the D gene is possibly TRBD2 (5 bases). CDR3 coding DNA: TGCGCCAGCAGCCAAGGTGTTTTGAGAATGGGAGAAGGCGAGCAGTACTTC. This codes for CASSQGVLRMGEGEQYF.